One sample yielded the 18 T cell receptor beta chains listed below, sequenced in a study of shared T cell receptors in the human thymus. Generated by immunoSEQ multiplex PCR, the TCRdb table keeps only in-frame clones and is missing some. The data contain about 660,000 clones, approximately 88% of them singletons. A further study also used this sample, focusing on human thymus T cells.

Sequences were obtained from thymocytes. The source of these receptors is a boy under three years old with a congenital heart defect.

The CDR3 loop reads CASSPRKIEGFTEAFF. CDR3 bases: TGTGCCAGCTCACCACGGAAAATAGAGGGATTCACTGAAGCTTTCTTT. The chain uses TRBV18 and TRBJ1-1; D is ambiguous. V gave up 1 base and J gave up 4 bases, with 16 bases separating them. CDR1 is KGHSH, CDR2 LQKENI, per germline. CDR3 size: 16 residues.

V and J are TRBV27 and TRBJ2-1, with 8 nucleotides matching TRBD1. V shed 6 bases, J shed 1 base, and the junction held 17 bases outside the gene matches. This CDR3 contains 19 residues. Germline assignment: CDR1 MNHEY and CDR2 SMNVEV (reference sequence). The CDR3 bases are TGTGCCAGCAGCCATGCCCCGCAACCGACAGGGGTTTCCTACAATGAGCAGTTCTTC. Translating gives CASSHAPQPTGVSYNEQFF.

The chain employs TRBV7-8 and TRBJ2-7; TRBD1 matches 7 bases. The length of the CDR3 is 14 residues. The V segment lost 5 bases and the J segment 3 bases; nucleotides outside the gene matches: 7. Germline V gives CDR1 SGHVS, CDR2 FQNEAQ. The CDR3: CASSARTGRYEQYF. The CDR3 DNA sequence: TGTGCCAGCAGCGCGAGGACAGGCCGCTACGAGCAGTACTTC. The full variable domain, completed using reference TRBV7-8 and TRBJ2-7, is GAGVSQSPRYKVAKRGQDVALRCDPISGHVSLFWYQQALGQGPEFLTYFQNEAQLDKSGLPSDRFFAERPEGSVSTLKIQRTQQEDSAVYLCASSARTGRYEQYFGPGTRLTVT.

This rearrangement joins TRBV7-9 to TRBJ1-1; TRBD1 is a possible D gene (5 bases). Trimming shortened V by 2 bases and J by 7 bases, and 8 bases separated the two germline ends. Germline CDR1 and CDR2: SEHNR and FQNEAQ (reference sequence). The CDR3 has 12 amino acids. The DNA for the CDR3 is TGTGCCAGCAGCTTAAGGCAGGGTGAAGCTTTCTTT. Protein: CASSLRQGEAFF.

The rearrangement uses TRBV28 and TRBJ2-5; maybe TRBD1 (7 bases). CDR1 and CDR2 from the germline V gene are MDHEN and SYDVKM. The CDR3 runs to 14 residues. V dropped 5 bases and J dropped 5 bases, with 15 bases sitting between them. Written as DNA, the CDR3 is TGTGCCAGCAGTCCCGGAGGGGGCTCGGAGACCCAGTACTTC. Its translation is CASSPGGGSETQYF.

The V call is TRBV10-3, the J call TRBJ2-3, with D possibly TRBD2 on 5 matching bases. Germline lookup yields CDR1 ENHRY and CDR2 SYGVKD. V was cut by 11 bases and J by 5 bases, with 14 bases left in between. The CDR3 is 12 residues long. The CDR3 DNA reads TGTGCCGCAGGCACTAGGCTAGATACGCAGTATTTT. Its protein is CAAGTRLDTQYF.

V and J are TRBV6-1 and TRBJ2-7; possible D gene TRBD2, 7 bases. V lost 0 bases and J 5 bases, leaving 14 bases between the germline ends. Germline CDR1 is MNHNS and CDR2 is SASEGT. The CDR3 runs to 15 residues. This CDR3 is CASSEAGGAGNEQYF. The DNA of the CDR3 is TGTGCCAGCAGTGAAGCGGGGGGGGCAGGCAACGAGCAGTACTTC.

CDR3: CASSSNLGRGKPYEQYF. CDR3 DNA sequence: TGTGCCAGCAGCTCCAACCTAGGGCGGGGGAAGCCCTACGAGCAGTACTTC. The chain recombines TRBV5-5 with TRBJ2-7; 7 bases are shared with TRBD2. With 3 bases clipped from V and 2 bases from J, the junction kept 14 bases outside the gene matches. This CDR3 region has 17 residues. Germline lookup yields CDR1 SGHKS and CDR2 YYEKEE (reference sequence).

The CDR3 loop is CASSQEGLAPKNSYNEQFF. The DNA of the CDR3 is TGCGCCAGCAGCCAAGAAGGGCTAGCACCAAAAAACTCCTACAATGAGCAGTTCTTC. V is TRBV4-3 and J is TRBJ2-1; D is perhaps TRBD2 (5 bases). V was cut by 0 bases and J by 0 bases, with 18 bases left in between. The V gene's germline CDR1 is LGHNA and CDR2 YSLEER. CDR3 size: 19 residues.

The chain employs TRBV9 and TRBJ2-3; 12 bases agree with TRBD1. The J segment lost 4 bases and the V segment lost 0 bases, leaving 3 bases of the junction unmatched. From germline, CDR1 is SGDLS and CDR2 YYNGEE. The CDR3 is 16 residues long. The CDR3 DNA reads TGTGCCAGCAGCGTAGAGTGGGACAGGGGGCCAGATACGCAGTATTTT. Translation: CASSVEWDRGPDTQYF.

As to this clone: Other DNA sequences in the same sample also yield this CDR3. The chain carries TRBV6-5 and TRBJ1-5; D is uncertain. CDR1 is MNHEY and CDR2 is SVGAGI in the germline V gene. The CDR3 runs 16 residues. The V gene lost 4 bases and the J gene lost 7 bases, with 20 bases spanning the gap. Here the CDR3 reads CASSSHSSPPGQPQHF. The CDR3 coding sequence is TGTGCCAGCAGTTCCCATTCTTCCCCCCCTGGCCAGCCCCAGCATTTT.

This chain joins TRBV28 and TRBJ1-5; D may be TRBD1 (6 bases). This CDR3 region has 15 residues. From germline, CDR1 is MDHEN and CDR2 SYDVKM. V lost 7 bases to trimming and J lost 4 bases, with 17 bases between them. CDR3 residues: CASKLPTGFNQPQHF. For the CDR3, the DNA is TGTGCCAGCAAATTGCCTACAGGGTTTAATCAGCCCCAGCATTTT.

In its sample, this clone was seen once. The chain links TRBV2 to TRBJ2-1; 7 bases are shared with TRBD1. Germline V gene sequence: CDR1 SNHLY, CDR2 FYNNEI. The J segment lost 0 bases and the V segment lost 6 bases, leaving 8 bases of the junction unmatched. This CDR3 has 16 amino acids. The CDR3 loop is CASRTRQGSSYNEQFF. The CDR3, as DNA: TGTGCCAGCAGGACCCGACAGGGAAGCTCCTACAATGAGCAGTTCTTC.

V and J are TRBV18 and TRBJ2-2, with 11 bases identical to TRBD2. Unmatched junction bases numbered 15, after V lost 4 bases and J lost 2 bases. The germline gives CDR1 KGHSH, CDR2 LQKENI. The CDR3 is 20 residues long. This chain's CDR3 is CASSLYGTSGSRVNTGELFF. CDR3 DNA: TGTGCCAGCTCACTATACGGCACTAGCGGGAGTAGGGTCAACACCGGGGAGCTGTTTTTT.

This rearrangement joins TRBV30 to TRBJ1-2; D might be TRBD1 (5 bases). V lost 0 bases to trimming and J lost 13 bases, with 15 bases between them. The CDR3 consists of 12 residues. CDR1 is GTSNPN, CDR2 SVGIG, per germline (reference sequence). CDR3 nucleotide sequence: TGTGCCTGGAGTGTACCCGGCAGGGTAACCACCTTC. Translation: CAWSVPGRVTTF.

DNA for the CDR3: TGTGCCAGCAGCCAAGATAAAGTAGTGAGGGTTCGAGAGACCCAGTACTTC. The encoded protein is CASSQDKVVRVRETQYF. The chain is built from TRBV14 and TRBJ2-5, with a tentative D call TRBD2 (5 bases). The CDR3 is 17 residues long. The V gene's germline CDR1 is SGHDN and CDR2 FVKESK. The V end was cut by 0 bases, the J end by 4 bases, with 18 bases between.

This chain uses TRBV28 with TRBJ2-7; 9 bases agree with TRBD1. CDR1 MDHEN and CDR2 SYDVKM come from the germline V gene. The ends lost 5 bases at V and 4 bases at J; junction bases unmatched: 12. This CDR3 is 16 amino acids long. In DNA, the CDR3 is TGTGCCAGCAGTCCCCTCAGGGACAGGGTATGTTACGAGCAGTACTTC. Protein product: CASSPLRDRVCYEQYF.

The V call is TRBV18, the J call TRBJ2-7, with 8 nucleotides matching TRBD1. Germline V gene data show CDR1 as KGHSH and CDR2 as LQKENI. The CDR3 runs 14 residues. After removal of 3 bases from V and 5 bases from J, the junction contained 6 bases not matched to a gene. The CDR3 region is CASSPRSRGHEQYF. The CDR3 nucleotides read TGTGCCAGCTCACCGAGGAGCAGGGGGCACGAGCAGTACTTC.